This T cell receptor beta chain derives from a study of blood T cell repertoires in COVID-19. Overall study context: Sample material is recorded as cDNA or gDNA derived from T cells, B-cell-depleted T cells, or PBMCs.

Some clones are missing from TCRdb's copy, which holds only in-frame ones; the method was immunoSEQ multiplex PCR. The sample carries 250,000 or so clones, about 90% recorded once. With V trimmed by 6 bases and J by 7 bases, 8 bases remained unmatched. The germline V gene has CDR1 LNHDA and CDR2 SQIVND (reference sequence). CDR3 length equals 13 residues. The sample comprised peripheral blood. The sequence was obtained from a woman aged 55-69 years with COVID-19, enrolled during active disease. The rearrangement joins TRBV19 to TRBJ1-1; 7 bases match TRBD1. The CDR3 nucleotides are TGTGCCAGTAGCTCACAACAGGGGATTGAAGCTTTCTTT. Its translation: CASSSQQGIEAFF. Drawing the rest from reference TRBV19 and TRBJ1-1, the complete variable domain is DGGITQSPKYLFRKEGQNVTLSCEQNLNHDAMYWYRQDPGQGLRLIYYSQIVNDFQKGDIAEGYSVSREKKESFPLTVTSAQKNPTAFYLCASSSQQGIEAFFGQGTRLTVV.